This TCR beta chain emerged from a study of blood T cell repertoires in COVID-19. The CDR3 is made up of 18 amino acids. The germline V gene encodes CDR1 MDHEN and CDR2 SYDVKM. Trimming removed 5 bases at V and 1 base at J, with 18 bases between. How the authors handled the data: Quantification of nucleated cells was approximated via reference gene primer amplification. Some clones are missing from TCRdb's copy, which holds only in-frame ones; the method was immunoSEQ multiplex PCR. V, J and clone size are those of that table, while D and trimming were read from the DNA. Of around 250,000 clones listed, around 88% are singletons. This clone was seen a few times.

The receptor comes from an elderly man with acute or convalescent COVID-19. The chain carries TRBV28 and TRBJ2-6; D not resolved. Sequenced sample: peripheral blood. The CDR3 spells CASSLFGAARSGANVLTF. CDR3 in DNA: TGTGCCAGCAGTCTCTTTGGCGCGGCAAGATCTGGGGCCAACGTCCTGACTTTC.